This entry lists 21 T cell receptor beta chains sequenced from one sample in a study of early T cells in non-severe SARS-CoV-2 infection. Via MiXCR, TCRdb re-called the 5' RACE reads, giving one row per CDR3 protein. Among about 80,000 distinct CDR3 sequences, approximately 16% were seen once, and the ten largest hold approximately 2.6%. Sequencing used whole blood. These receptors all come from an adult who was a healthcare worker with PCR-confirmed SARS-CoV-2 infection or an uninfected control (not recorded which).

This clonotype was picked up many times. The chain recombines TRBV10-3 with TRBJ2-6; no clear D. CDR1 is ENHRY, CDR2 SYGVKD, per germline. This CDR3 spans 14 amino acids. Trimming stripped 6 bases from V and 0 bases from J, with 6 bases between. Written as DNA, the CDR3 is TGTGCCATCAGCTTTGGCTCTGGGGCCAACGTCCTGACTTTC. Its translation is CAISFGSGANVLTF.

The chain recombines TRBV29-1 with TRBJ2-1; 13 bases fit TRBD2. J gave up 2 bases and V 4 bases, and 2 bases lay outside the gene matches. Germline assignment: CDR1 SQVTM and CDR2 ANQGSEA. This CDR3 contains 15 residues. This chain's CDR3 is CSVGTSGRTYNEQFF. CDR3 sequence (DNA): TGCAGCGTTGGGACTAGCGGGAGAACCTACAATGAGCAGTTCTTC.

The J gene is TRBJ1-1, the V gene TRBV28, with 11 bases fitting TRBD1. The CDR3 loop spans 12 amino acids. Germline V gives CDR1 MDHEN, CDR2 SYDVKM. V shed 5 bases and J 10 bases; nucleotides not matched to a gene: 3. Written as DNA, the CDR3 is TGTGCCAGCAGTGGACAGGGGGCGCGAGCTTTCTTT. It specifies CASSGQGARAFF.

V gene TRBV20-1 combines with J gene TRBJ2-7; tentatively, D is TRBD1 or TRBD2 (5 bases each). Germline CDR1 is DFQATT and CDR2 is SNEGSKA (reference sequence). Deletions cut 5 bases from V and 2 bases from J, with 13 bases between. This CDR3 is built from 13 residues. Here the CDR3 reads CSAGQGPTYEQYF. DNA of the CDR3: TGCAGTGCTGGGCAGGGACCCACCTACGAGCAGTACTTC.

This clonotype turned up a few times. The chain uses TRBV6-1 and TRBJ2-7, with D perhaps TRBD1 or TRBD2 (5 bases each). Looked up from germline, CDR1 is MNHNS and CDR2 is SASEGT. This CDR3 is 14 amino acids long. V was clipped by 1 base and J by 4 bases, with 11 bases between them. The DNA of the CDR3 is TGTGCCAGCAGTGAAGGTGCTGGGGGTTACGAGCAGTACTTC. Translation gives CASSEGAGGYEQYF.

In this sample, this clonotype turned up a few times. The CDR3 spells CASSQTQGSYQETQYF. In nucleotides, the CDR3 is TGTGCCAGCAGCCAAACACAGGGCTCGTACCAAGAGACCCAGTACTTC. This sequence joins TRBV11-3 and TRBJ2-5, with D tentatively TRBD1 (6 bases). Germline V gene data show CDR1 as SGHNT and CDR2 as YENEEA. The CDR3 runs 16 residues. V lost 5 bases to trimming and J lost 0 bases, with 16 bases between them.

This clonotype was seen a few times. The chain combines TRBV29-1 with TRBJ1-1; D remains ambiguous. Germline assignment: CDR1 SQVTM and CDR2 ANQGSEA. Trimming cost V 4 bases and J 11 bases, with 17 bases left between them. The CDR3 totals 12 residues. In DNA form, the CDR3 reads TGCAGCGTTGGGGCACAGCCTGGGTCGGCTTTCTTT. This codes for CSVGAQPGSAFF.

This clonotype has a handful of counts. This chain connects TRBV5-6 to TRBJ2-2; no clear D. CDR1 and CDR2 (germline): SGHDT, YYEEEE. Trimming stripped 1 base from V and 4 bases from J, with 11 bases between. The CDR3 consists of 15 residues. The CDR3 spells CASSLMPASTGELFF. CDR3 sequence (DNA): TGTGCCAGCAGCTTGATGCCAGCGAGCACCGGGGAGCTGTTTTTT. Together with reference TRBV5-6 and TRBJ2-2, the CDR3 gives the full variable domain: DAGVTQSPTHLIKTRGQQVTLRCSPKSGHDTVSWYQQALGQGPQFIFQYYEEEERQRGNFPDRFSGHQFPNYSSELNVNALLLGDSALYLCASSLMPASTGELFFGEGSRLTVL.

This clonotype was counted a few times. The gene calls are TRBV9 and TRBJ2-1, with 7 positions matching TRBD1. Germline CDR1 SGDLS, CDR2 YYNGEE. The CDR3 is 16 amino acids. The junction had 7 bases not matched to a gene; V was cut back by 2 bases and J by 2 bases. The CDR3 DNA reads TGTGCCAGCAGCGTGCTGGACAGGCCCCCCTACAATGAGCAGTTCTTC. It is translated as CASSVLDRPPYNEQFF.

On this clonotype: The CDR3 ends on some other residue instead of the conserved phenylalanine or tryptophan, so this is likely a read error. The chain is built from TRBV5-4 and TRBJ2-3; 12 bases are shared with TRBD2. This CDR3 region has 15 residues. V trimming: 4 bases; J trimming: 3 bases; junction bases outside the gene matches: 3. Germline-derived CDR1 and CDR2 are SGHNT and YYREEE (reference sequence). CDR3 sequence reads: CASSPGTSGTDTQYS. The CDR3 DNA follows: TGTGCCAGCAGCCCCGGGACTAGCGGGACAGATACGCAGTATTCT.

This clonotype occurred many times. The chain carries TRBV27 and TRBJ2-7; the D is unclear. The V end lost 3 bases, the J end lost 2 bases, and 8 bases lay between the germline ends. The CDR3 has 13 residues. Germline V lookup: CDR1 MNHEY, CDR2 SMNVEV (reference sequence). The DNA of the CDR3 is TGTGCCAGCAGTTTCGGCAGCACCTACGAGCAGTACTTC. Translated, it gives CASSFGSTYEQYF.

The V call is TRBV28, the J call TRBJ2-7; D tentatively fits TRBD1 or TRBD2 (5 bases each). V was shortened by 5 bases and J by 9 bases, with 23 bases between the two germline ends. The CDR3 sequence is 15 residues long. In germline, CDR1 is MDHEN, CDR2 SYDVKM. The CDR3 nucleotides are TGTGCCAGCAGTCTCCGGGACGGCCGTGTCATAGGGCAGTACTTC. Translation: CASSLRDGRVIGQYF.

In its sample, this clonotype was seen a few times. The J gene is TRBJ2-1, the V gene TRBV10-2; D gene unclear. With 3 bases removed from V and 9 bases from J, the gap between germline ends came to 6 bases. The germline V gene has CDR1 WSHSY and CDR2 SAAADI. The CDR3 totals 11 residues. The CDR3 loop is CASSEGSEQFF. In DNA, the CDR3 is TGCGCCAGCAGTGAAGGTAGTGAGCAGTTCTTC.

V usage is TRBV19 and J usage is TRBJ2-5, with no clear D. Trimming pared 7 bases from V and 4 bases from J, leaving 13 bases between. Germline V gene data show CDR1 as LNHDA and CDR2 as SQIVND (reference sequence). This CDR3 has 13 residues. Here the CDR3 reads CASNNRLVETQYF. The CDR3 region has the DNA TGTGCCAGTAATAACCGTCTTGTAGAGACCCAGTACTTC.

V usage is TRBV5-4 and J usage is TRBJ1-1, with no clear D. This CDR3 has 16 residues. The V end was cut by 5 bases, the J end by 0 bases, with 17 bases between. The germline CDR1 and CDR2 sequences are SGHNT and YYREEE (reference sequence). The CDR3 loop is CASSPRSVDMNTEAFF. The CDR3 DNA follows: TGTGCCAGCAGTCCGCGGTCAGTAGACATGAACACTGAAGCTTTCTTT. Full variable domain (rest looked up from reference TRBV5-4 and TRBJ1-1): ETGVTQSPTHLIKTRGQQVTLRCSSQSGHNTVSWYQQALGQGPQFIFQYYREEENGRGNFPPRFSGLQFPNYSSELNVNALELDDSALYLCASSPRSVDMNTEAFFGQGTRLTVV.

This clonotype has just a few counts. This chain uses TRBV7-9 with TRBJ2-1; a weak D match, TRBD2 (5 bases). The CDR3 is made up of 15 amino acids. V lost 0 bases and J 4 bases, leaving 10 bases between the germline ends. Germline values: CDR1 SEHNR, CDR2 FQNEAQ (reference sequence). The CDR3 DNA sequence: TGTGCCAGCAGCTTAGCAGGGAGTAGATACAATGAGCAGTTCTTC. Translation: CASSLAGSRYNEQFF.

This chain links TRBV15 with TRBJ1-2; D possibly corresponds to TRBD1 (5 bases). Trimming took 1 base from V and 8 from J, leaving 20 bases between them. This CDR3 comprises 16 residues. The germline gives CDR1 LNHNV, CDR2 YYDKDF (reference sequence). In nucleotides, the CDR3 is TGTGCCACCAGCAGAGCAAGATCGGGCAGGGAGAAGGGCTACACCTTC. Translating it yields CATSRARSGREKGYTF.

V usage is TRBV11-3 and J usage is TRBJ2-2, with D perhaps TRBD1 (5 bases). There are 14 residues in the CDR3. Germline CDR1 is SGHNT and CDR2 is YENEEA. The V and J ends lost 5 bases and 1 base respectively, with 8 bases between them. CDR3 sequence reads: CASSQTVNTGELFF. The CDR3 DNA reads TGTGCCAGCAGCCAGACAGTGAACACCGGGGAGCTGTTTTTT. The full variable domain, its missing parts supplied by reference TRBV11-3 and TRBJ2-2, is EAGVVQSPRYKIIEKKQPVAFWCNPISGHNTLYWYLQNLGQGPELLIRYENEEAVDDSQLPKDRFSAERLKGVDSTLKIQPAELGDSAVYLCASSQTVNTGELFFGEGSRLTVL.

This clonotype was observed a handful of times. This chain joins TRBV28 and TRBJ2-5, with TRBD1 matching 7 bases. Germline V CDR1 and CDR2: MDHEN, SYDVKM. The V segment lost 1 base and the J segment 12 bases; nucleotides outside the gene matches: 8. The CDR3 is 13 residues long. CDR3 nucleotide sequence: TGTGCCAGCAGTTTATCCCGTAGGGGGCAGGAGTACTTC. It is translated as CASSLSRRGQEYF. Together with reference TRBV28 and TRBJ2-5, the CDR3 gives the full variable domain: DVKVTQSSRYLVKRTGEKVFLECVQDMDHENMFWYRQDPGLGLRLIYFSYDVKMKEKGDIPEGYSVSREKKERFSLILESASTNQTSMYLCASSLSRRGQEYFGPGTRLLVL.

This clonotype was detected a few times. The chain has TRBV29-1 and TRBJ2-1; D call uncertain. The V end lost 6 bases, the J end lost 9 bases, and 12 bases lay between the germline ends. Germline CDR1 SQVTM, CDR2 ANQGSEA. CDR3 size: 11 residues. The DNA of the CDR3 is TGCAGCGTGAGAGAGTTCCCTGAGCAGTTCTTC. As protein: CSVREFPEQFF.

V and J are TRBV28 and TRBJ1-5, with D possibly TRBD1 on 6 matching bases. V dropped 2 bases and J dropped 2 bases, with 13 bases sitting between them. Germline values: CDR1 MDHEN, CDR2 SYDVKM. This CDR3 is 16 amino acids long. The CDR3 here is CASSLQGKKGNQPQHF. CDR3 nucleotides: TGTGCCAGCAGTTTACAGGGGAAAAAAGGCAATCAGCCCCAGCATTTT.